This entry features one T cell receptor (beta chain) sequence. This sample was taken from a study of T cells in Graves' hyperthyroidism and ophthalmopathy. CDR3 size: 16 residues. The germline gives CDR1 LGHNA, CDR2 YSLEER. The V gene lost 1 base and the J gene lost 4 bases, with 17 bases spanning the gap. Template material for amplifying TCR beta CDR3 regions consisted of RNA transcripts. During a first-round RT-PCR of the TCR CDR3, the HTBI primer set was used. TCRdb itself ran the multiplex PCR reads through MiXCR, one entry per CDR3 protein. This table holds 560,000 or so distinct CDR3 sequences, more than 45% found once.

The sequence derives from a woman aged 18 to 35 with Graves' hyperthyroidism. The sequenced sample was peripheral blood or thyroid tissue (not recorded which). The rearrangement links TRBV4-3 to TRBJ2-7; a weak D match, TRBD1 (5 bases). The CDR3 nucleotides are TGCGCCAGCAGCCAAGGTAGTTGGGGCGACGGATACGAGCAGTACTTC. It yields the protein CASSQGSWGDGYEQYF.